A selection of T cell receptor beta chains follows, all from one sample in a study of cytomegalovirus exposure and HLA in healthy donors. Generated by immunoSEQ multiplex PCR, the TCRdb table keeps only in-frame clones and is missing some. In the table there are some 150,000 clones, 65% to 80% of which are singletons. Material: PBMCs. These receptor sequences come from a man in his forties or fifties in good health and CMV-seronegative. The CDR3 runs from the conserved cysteine through the conserved F or W. D genes are given only for firm matches. For some rows the clone size is stated as once, few or many, or as a class when expanded; others skip it.

j_call d_call cdr3_length v_call clone_size cdr3_nt cdr3_aa
TRBJ2-5 NA 14 TRBV7-3 NA TGTGCCAGCAGCTTAGGTCGGGGGACAGAGACCCAGTACTTC CASSLGRGTETQYF
TRBJ2-1 TRBD2 12 TRBV28 NA TGTGCCAGCACGGGACTAACTGGTGAGCAGTTCTTC CASTGLTGEQFF
TRBJ2-7 NA 17 TRBV13 NA TGTGCCAGCAGCCCCCCTACAGGGTTGGTGAGCTCCTACGAGCAGTACTTC CASSPPTGLVSSYEQYF
TRBJ2-1 NA 14 TRBV30 NA TGTGCCTGGGCCCCAGGGGTCAACTACAATGAGCAGTTCTTC CAWAPGVNYNEQFF
TRBJ2-7 NA 13 TRBV4-3 NA TGCGCCAGCAGCGTATCACAGGGAAATGAACAGTACTTC CASSVSQGNEQYF
TRBJ2-5 NA 14 TRBV10-2 NA TGCGCCAGCAGTGAGTCGAAGCAGGGAGAGACCCAGTACTTC CASSESKQGETQYF
TRBJ2-2 NA 14 TRBV28 NA TGTGCCAGCACCCGGAGGGCGAACACCGGGGAGCTGTTTTTT CASTRRANTGELFF
TRBJ2-1 NA 13 TRBV4-3 NA TGCGCCAGCAGCCAAGAGTACAGCAATGAGCAGTTCTTC CASSQEYSNEQFF
TRBJ1-1 NA 12 TRBV11-2 few TGTGCCAGCAGCTCCCTGGCCACTGAAGCTTTCTTT CASSSLATEAFF
TRBJ2-7 TRBD1 14 TRBV27 NA TGTGCCAGCACCCTGGGACAGTTGCCCTACGAGCAGTACTTC CASTLGQLPYEQYF
TRBJ2-1 TRBD1 16 TRBV2 NA TGTGCCAGCAGTGACTTGGGACAGTCGACGAACAATGAGCAGTTCTTC CASSDLGQSTNNEQFF
TRBJ2-7 NA 17 TRBV9 NA TGTGCCAGCAGCGCTACTGCCGGGGGTACTAACGGGTACGAGCAGTACTTC CASSATAGGTNGYEQYF
TRBJ2-1 TRBD1 12 TRBV15 NA TGTGCCACCAGCCGACGGGACAGGGAAGAGTTCTTC CATSRRDREEFF
TRBJ2-3 TRBD1 15 TRBV6-4 NA TGTGCCAGCAGTCGAAGGGGACAGGGGACAGATACGCAGTATTTT CASSRRGQGTDTQYF
TRBJ2-1 NA 18 TRBV11-2 NA TGTGCCAGCAGCTTTATCCCCTGGGATAGGGGAGGAGTCGATGAGCAGTTCTTC CASSFIPWDRGGVDEQFF
TRBJ2-1 TRBD2 16 TRBV15 NA TGTGCCACCAGCAGAGATTTTAGCGGGGGGGCGGAGGAGCAGTTCTTC CATSRDFSGGAEEQFF
TRBJ2-5 TRBD1 15 TRBV9 NA TGTGCCAGCAGCGTAGGACAGGGGAGGCCAGAGACCCAGTACTTC CASSVGQGRPETQYF
TRBJ1-5 TRBD1 13 TRBV28 NA TGTGCCAGCATTCCCAGGGGGAATCAGCCCCAGCATTTT CASIPRGNQPQHF
TRBJ1-4 NA 15 TRBV11-2 once TGTGCCAGCAGCCGGAGACTGGGAGGGGGTGAAAAACTGTTTTTT CASSRRLGGGEKLFF
TRBJ2-7 NA 15 TRBV11-2 NA TGTGCCAGCAGCTCCATCAGGGTCAATTTCTACGAGCAGTACTTC CASSSIRVNFYEQYF
TRBJ2-3 NA 13 TRBV12-5 NA TGTGCTAGTGGTTTGGGGGAGACAGATACGCAGTATTTT CASGLGETDTQYF
TRBJ2-1 TRBD2 16 TRBV5-6 NA TGTGCCAGCAGCTCGCTCCTAGCGGGGGGGACCAATGAGCAGTTCTTC CASSSLLAGGTNEQFF
TRBJ1-4 TRBD1 16 TRBV7-9 NA TGTGCCAGCAGAAACAGGGGGCTGGGGGTAGATGAAAAACTGTTTTTT CASRNRGLGVDEKLFF
TRBJ2-1 NA 11 TRBV6-6 NA TGTGCCAGCAGCCCCCTGAATGAGCAGTTCTTC CASSPLNEQFF
TRBJ2-5 NA 13 TRBV7-2 NA TGTGCCAGCAGCTTAGGTTCTAAGGAGACCCAGTACTTC CASSLGSKETQYF
TRBJ2-7 TRBD2 19 TRBV7-2 few TGTGCCAGCAGCTTAGCGGCTAGCGGGGGGGGTCTGAGCTCCTACGAGCAGTACTTC CASSLAASGGGLSSYEQYF
TRBJ2-2 TRBD1 16 TRBV7-6 NA TGTGCCAGCAGCTCCCGACAGGGAGCGAACACCGGGGAGCTGTTTTTT CASSSRQGANTGELFF
TRBJ2-7 NA 14 TRBV7-6 once TGTGCCAGCAGCCCGTCCCGGGACATGGACGAGCAGTACTTC CASSPSRDMDEQYF
TRBJ2-7 NA 14 TRBV27 NA TGTGCCAGCAGTTCCAAATTCAGCTCCTACGAGCAGTACTTC CASSSKFSSYEQYF
TRBJ1-2 TRBD1 13 TRBV6-5 once TGTGCCAGCAGTACTACAGGGGACTATGGCTACACCTTC CASSTTGDYGYTF
TRBJ1-6 TRBD1 14 TRBV7-9 NA TGTGCCAGCAGCCCGGACAGGCCTAATTCACCCCTCCACTTT CASSPDRPNSPLHF
TRBJ2-5 NA 14 TRBV5-1 NA TGCGCCAGCAGCTTGGGAGGGTACCAAGAGACCCAGTACTTC CASSLGGYQETQYF
TRBJ1-6 NA 15 TRBV5-6 NA TGTGCCAGCGGAAACCAGGGTGTTCATAATTCACCCCTCCACTTT CASGNQGVHNSPLHF
TRBJ1-2 TRBD1 14 TRBV10-3 NA TGTGCCATCAGTGTTCAGGGGGCCACTTATGGCTACACCTTC CAISVQGATYGYTF
TRBJ1-2 NA 12 TRBV29-1 NA TGCAGCTCTATTCAGGGGAGCTATGGCTACACCTTC CSSIQGSYGYTF
TRBJ2-7 NA 13 TRBV18 NA TGTGCCAGCTCACAGGGACAATTCCACGAGCAGTACTTC CASSQGQFHEQYF
TRBJ2-3 NA 12 TRBV30 NA TGTGCCTTGGGACTCCAACCATTCACGCAGTATTTT CALGLQPFTQYF
TRBJ2-7 NA 15 TRBV4-2 NA TGTGCCAGCAGCCCGATGACAGGTGGCTCCTACGAGCAGTACTTC CASSPMTGGSYEQYF
TRBJ2-5 NA 12 TRBV2 NA TGTGCCAGCAGCCGGGATAAAGAGACCCAGTACTTC CASSRDKETQYF
TRBJ2-3 NA 13 TRBV28 NA TGTGCCAGCAGGACTCAGGGGTCAGATACGCAGTATTTT CASRTQGSDTQYF
TRBJ2-7 TRBD2 14 TRBV27 few TGTGCCAGCAGTTTTAGCGGGGGACCCTACGAGCAGTACTTC CASSFSGGPYEQYF
TRBJ2-3 NA 13 TRBV6-5 NA TGTGCCAGCAAGAATTACCCGGAAGACAGGCAGTATTTT CASKNYPEDRQYF
TRBJ2-7 NA 14 TRBV11-2 NA TGTGCCAGCAGCCCCATCCAGAACCCTTACGAGCAGTACTTC CASSPIQNPYEQYF
TRBJ1-1 NA 14 TRBV19 NA TGTGCCAGTAGTATAGATACAGCGAACACTGAAGCTTTCTTT CASSIDTANTEAFF
TRBJ1-2 NA 14 TRBV5-4 NA TGTGCCAGCAGCTTGGGGCAATCACAAGTAGGCTACACCTTC CASSLGQSQVGYTF
TRBJ1-5 NA 15 TRBV27 NA TGTGCCAGCAGTTTTCAGGGAACGGGCGGTCAGCCCCAGCATTTT CASSFQGTGGQPQHF
TRBJ1-2 TRBD1 17 TRBV4-3 NA TGCGCCAGCAGCCCTTCCCGACAGGGGAGTCGGGTAAGTGGCTACACCTTC CASSPSRQGSRVSGYTF
TRBJ2-5 NA 15 TRBV18 NA TGTGCCAGCTCACCAGTCACAGGGAACCAAGAGACCCAGTACTTC CASSPVTGNQETQYF
TRBJ2-3 TRBD2 16 TRBV30 NA TGTGCCTGGAGTCCGGGTCGGGGGGGGGCCACAGATACGCAGTATTTT CAWSPGRGGATDTQYF
TRBJ1-6 NA 15 TRBV2 NA TGTGCCAGCAGTAAACAGGGTAGGATAGGTTCACCCCTCCACTTT CASSKQGRIGSPLHF
TRBJ2-5 NA 15 TRBV7-3 NA TGTGCCAGCAGCTTAACAGGACAGACACAAGAGACCCAGTACTTC CASSLTGQTQETQYF
TRBJ2-2 TRBD1 16 TRBV7-6 NA TGTGCCAGCAGCCCTGGACAGGGTTTGGGCACCGGGGAGCTGTTTTTT CASSPGQGLGTGELFF
TRBJ1-2 TRBD1 14 TRBV7-3 few TGTGCCAGCAGCCCCCGGGACAGGGGACTTGGCTACACCTTC CASSPRDRGLGYTF
TRBJ1-1 TRBD1 12 TRBV15 NA TGTGCCACCAGCTATGACAGGGTTGAAGCTTTCTTT CATSYDRVEAFF
TRBJ2-3 NA 18 TRBV4-3 NA TGCGCCAGCAGCCAAGAACACCAACAGCTGTCCTACACAGATACGCAGTATTTT CASSQEHQQLSYTDTQYF
TRBJ1-5 TRBD1 14 TRBV7-2 NA TGTGCCAGCAGCTTTCGACAGGGGAATCAGCCCCAGCATTTT CASSFRQGNQPQHF